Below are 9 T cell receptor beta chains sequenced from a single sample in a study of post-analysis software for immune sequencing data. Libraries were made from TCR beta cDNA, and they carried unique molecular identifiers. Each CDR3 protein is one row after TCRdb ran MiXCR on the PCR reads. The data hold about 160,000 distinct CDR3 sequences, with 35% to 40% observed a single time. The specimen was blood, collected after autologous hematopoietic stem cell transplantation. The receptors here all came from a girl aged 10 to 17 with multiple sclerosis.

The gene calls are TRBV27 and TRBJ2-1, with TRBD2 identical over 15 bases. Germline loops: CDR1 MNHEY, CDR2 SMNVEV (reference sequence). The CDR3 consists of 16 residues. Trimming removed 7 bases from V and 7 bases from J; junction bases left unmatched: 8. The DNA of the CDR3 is TGTGCCAGCACCCCACGGACTAGCGGGAGGGGTAATGAGCAGTTCTTC. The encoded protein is CASTPRTSGRGNEQFF.

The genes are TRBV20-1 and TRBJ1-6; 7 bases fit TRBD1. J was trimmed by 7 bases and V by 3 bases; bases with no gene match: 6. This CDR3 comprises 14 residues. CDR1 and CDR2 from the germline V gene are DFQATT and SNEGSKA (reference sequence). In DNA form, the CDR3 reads TGCAGTGCTAGTGCGACAGGGAGAAATTCACCCCTCCACTTT. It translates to CSASATGRNSPLHF.

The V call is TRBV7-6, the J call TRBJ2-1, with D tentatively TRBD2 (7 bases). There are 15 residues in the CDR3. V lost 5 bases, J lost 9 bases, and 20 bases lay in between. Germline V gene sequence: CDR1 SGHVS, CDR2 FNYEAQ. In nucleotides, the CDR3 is TGTGCCAGCAGCATAGTAGGATTAGGGGGGGGTGAGCAGTTCTTC. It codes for CASSIVGLGGGEQFF.

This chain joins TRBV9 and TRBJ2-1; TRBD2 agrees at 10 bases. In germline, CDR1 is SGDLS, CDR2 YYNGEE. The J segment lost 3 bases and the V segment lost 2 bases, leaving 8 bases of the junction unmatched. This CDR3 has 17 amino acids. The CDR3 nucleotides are TGTGCCAGCAGCGTGTCTCTAGCGGGAGAAAGCTACAATGAGCAGTTCTTC. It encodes CASSVSLAGESYNEQFF.

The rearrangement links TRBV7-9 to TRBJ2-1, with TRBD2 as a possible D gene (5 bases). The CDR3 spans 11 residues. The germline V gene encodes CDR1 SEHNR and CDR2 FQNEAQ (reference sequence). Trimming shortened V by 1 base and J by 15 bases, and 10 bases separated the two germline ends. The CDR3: CASSLGGHPFF. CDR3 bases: TGTGCCAGCAGCTTAGGCGGGCATCCGTTCTTC.

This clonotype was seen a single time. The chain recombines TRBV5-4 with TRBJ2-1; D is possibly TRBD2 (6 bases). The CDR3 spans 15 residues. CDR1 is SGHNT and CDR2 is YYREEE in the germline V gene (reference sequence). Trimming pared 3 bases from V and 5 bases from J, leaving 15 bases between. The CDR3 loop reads CASSSGTLAHNEQFF. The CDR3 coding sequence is TGTGCCAGCAGCTCCGGGACTCTCGCTCACAATGAGCAGTTCTTC. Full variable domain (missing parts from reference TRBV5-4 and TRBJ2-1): ETGVTQSPTHLIKTRGQQVTLRCSSQSGHNTVSWYQQALGQGPQFIFQYYREEENGRGNFPPRFSGLQFPNYSSELNVNALELDDSALYLCASSSGTLAHNEQFFGPGTRLTVL.

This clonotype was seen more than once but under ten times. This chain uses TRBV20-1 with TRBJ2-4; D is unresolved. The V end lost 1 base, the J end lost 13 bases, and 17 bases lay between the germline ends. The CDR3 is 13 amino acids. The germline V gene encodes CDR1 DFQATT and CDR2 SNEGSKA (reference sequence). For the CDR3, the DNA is TGCAGTGCTAGAGCGGCGGATTACAATGAGCAGTACTTC. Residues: CSARAADYNEQYF.

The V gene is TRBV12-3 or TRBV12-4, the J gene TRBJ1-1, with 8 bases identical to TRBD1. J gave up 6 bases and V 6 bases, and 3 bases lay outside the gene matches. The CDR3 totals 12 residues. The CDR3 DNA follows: TGTGCCAGCAGAGGACAGGGTCCTGAAGCTTTCTTT. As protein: CASRGQGPEAFF.

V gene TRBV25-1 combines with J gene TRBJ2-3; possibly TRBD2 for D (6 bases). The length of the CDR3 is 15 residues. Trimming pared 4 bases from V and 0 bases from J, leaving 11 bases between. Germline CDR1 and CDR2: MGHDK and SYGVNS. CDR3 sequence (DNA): TGTGCCAGCAGTGCGGGAGCATACAGCACAGATACGCAGTATTTT. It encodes CASSAGAYSTDTQYF.